This T cell receptor beta chain is from a study of blood T cell repertoires in COVID-19. In the study overall: COVID-19 samples, acute and convalescent, were from the United States, Italy and Spain. Sample material is recorded as cDNA or gDNA derived from T cells, B-cell-depleted T cells, or PBMCs.

As processed by the authors: Researchers report that nucleated cell counts were estimated from reference gene primer amplification. Clones were sequenced by immunoSEQ multiplex PCR, and TCRdb holds only the in-frame ones, with some missing. V and J calls and clone size come straight from that table; D and trimming were deduced from the DNA. The data show fewer than 500,000 clones, with roughly 90% seen just once and more than 1.4% held by the top ten. CDR3 length: 14 amino acids. The V end was cut by 6 bases, the J end by 4 bases, with 13 bases between. Germline loops: CDR1 MNHEY, CDR2 SMNVEV (reference sequence).

The source of this sequence is a woman under 40 with active or convalescent COVID-19. Sequencing input: peripheral blood. The rearrangement links TRBV27 to TRBJ2-1; tentative D call: TRBD2 (5 bases). CDR3 nucleotide sequence: TGTGCCAGCAGAATGCGCTCGGGGTACAATGAGCAGTTCTTC. The encoded protein is CASRMRSGYNEQFF.